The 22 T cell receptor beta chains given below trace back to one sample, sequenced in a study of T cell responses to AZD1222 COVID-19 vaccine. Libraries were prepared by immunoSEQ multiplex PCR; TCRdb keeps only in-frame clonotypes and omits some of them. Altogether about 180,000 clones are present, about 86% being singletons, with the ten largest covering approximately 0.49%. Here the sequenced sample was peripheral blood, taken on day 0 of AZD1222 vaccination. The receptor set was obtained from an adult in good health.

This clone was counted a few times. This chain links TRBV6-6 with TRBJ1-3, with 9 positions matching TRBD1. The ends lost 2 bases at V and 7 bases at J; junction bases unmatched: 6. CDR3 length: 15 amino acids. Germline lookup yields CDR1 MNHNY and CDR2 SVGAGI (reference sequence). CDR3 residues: CASSYPGQGFNTIYF. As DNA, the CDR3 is TGTGCCAGCAGTTACCCGGGACAGGGATTCAACACCATATATTTT.

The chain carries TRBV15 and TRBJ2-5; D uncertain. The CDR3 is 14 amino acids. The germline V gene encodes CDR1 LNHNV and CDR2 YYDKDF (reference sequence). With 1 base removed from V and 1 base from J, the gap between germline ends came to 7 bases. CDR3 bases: TGTGCCACCAGCAGAGGGTCGGTCCAAGAGACCCAGTACTTC. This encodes CATSRGSVQETQYF.

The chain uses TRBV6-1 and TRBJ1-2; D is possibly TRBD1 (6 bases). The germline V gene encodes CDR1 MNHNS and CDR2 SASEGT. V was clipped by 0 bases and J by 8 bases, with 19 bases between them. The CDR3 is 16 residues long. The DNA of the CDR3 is TGTGCCAGCAGTGAAGCGCTCCTGGGGGCCGGGCGGGGCTACACCTTC. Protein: CASSEALLGAGRGYTF.

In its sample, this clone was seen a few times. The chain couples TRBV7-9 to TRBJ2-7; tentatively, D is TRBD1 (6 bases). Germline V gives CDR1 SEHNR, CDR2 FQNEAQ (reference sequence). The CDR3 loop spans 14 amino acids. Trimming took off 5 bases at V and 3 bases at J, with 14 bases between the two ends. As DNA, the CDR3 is TGTGCCAGCAGCCCGCCAGGACAGAGCTACGAGCAGTACTTC. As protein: CASSPPGQSYEQYF.

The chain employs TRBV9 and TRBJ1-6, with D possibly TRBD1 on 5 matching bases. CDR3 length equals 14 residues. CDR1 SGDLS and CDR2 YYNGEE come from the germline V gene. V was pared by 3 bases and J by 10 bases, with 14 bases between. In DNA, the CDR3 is TGTGCCAGCAGCGCAGTTGGGGCCGAATCACCCCTCCACTTT. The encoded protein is CASSAVGAESPLHF.

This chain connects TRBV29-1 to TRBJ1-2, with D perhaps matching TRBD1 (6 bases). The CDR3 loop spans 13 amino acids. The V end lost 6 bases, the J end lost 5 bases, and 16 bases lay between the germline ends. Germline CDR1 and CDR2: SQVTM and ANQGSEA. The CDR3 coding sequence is TGCAGCGTCCCAACGGGGGGCGGGTATGGCTACACCTTC. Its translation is CSVPTGGGYGYTF.

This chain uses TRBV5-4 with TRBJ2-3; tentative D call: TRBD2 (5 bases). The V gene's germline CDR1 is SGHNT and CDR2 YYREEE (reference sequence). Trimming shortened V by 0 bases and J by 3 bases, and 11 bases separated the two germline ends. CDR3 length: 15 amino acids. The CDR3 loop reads CASSLAGPGTDTQYF. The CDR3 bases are TGTGCCAGCAGCTTGGCCGGTCCGGGAACAGATACGCAGTATTTT. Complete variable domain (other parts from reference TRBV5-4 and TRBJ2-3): ETGVTQSPTHLIKTRGQQVTLRCSSQSGHNTVSWYQQALGQGPQFIFQYYREEENGRGNFPPRFSGLQFPNYSSELNVNALELDDSALYLCASSLAGPGTDTQYFGPGTRLTVL.

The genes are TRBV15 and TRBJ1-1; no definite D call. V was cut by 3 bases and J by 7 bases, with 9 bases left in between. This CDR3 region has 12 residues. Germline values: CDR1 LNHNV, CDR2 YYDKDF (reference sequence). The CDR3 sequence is CATSRGTNEAFF. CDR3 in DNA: TGTGCCACCAGCAGGGGAACCAATGAAGCTTTCTTT.

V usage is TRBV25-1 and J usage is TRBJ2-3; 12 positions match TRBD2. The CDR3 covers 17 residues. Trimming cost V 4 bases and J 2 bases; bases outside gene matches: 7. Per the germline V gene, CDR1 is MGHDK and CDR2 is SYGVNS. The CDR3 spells CASSGTWTSGDTDTQYF. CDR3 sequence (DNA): TGTGCCAGCAGTGGAACTTGGACTAGCGGGGACACAGATACGCAGTATTTT.

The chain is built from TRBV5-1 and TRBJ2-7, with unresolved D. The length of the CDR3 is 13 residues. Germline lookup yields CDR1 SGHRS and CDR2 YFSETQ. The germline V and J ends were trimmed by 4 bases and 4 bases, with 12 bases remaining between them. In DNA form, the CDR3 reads TGCGCCAGCAGCCTTAATGGGAATTACGAGCAGTACTTC. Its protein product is CASSLNGNYEQYF.

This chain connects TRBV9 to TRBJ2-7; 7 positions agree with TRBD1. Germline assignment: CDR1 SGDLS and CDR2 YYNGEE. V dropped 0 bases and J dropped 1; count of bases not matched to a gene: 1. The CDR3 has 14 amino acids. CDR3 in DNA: TGTGCCAGCAGCGTAGTGGGACAGTCCTACGAGCAGTACTTC. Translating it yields CASSVVGQSYEQYF. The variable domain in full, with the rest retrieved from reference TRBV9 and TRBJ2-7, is DSGVTQTPKHLITATGQRVTLRCSPRSGDLSVYWYQQSLDQGLQFLIQYYNGEERAKGNILERFSAQQFPDLHSELNLSSLELGDSALYFCASSVVGQSYEQYFGPGTRLTVT.

DNA of the CDR3: TGTGCCAGCAGCCAAGATCTTGCGCGGGGGGCGGGTGAGCAGTTCTTC. It codes for CASSQDLARGAGEQFF. The V and J genes are TRBV4-2 and TRBJ2-1; 8 positions agree with TRBD2. V lost 0 bases and J lost 9; bases outside the gene matches: 10. The V gene's germline CDR1 is LGHNA and CDR2 YNFKEQ. The CDR3 runs 16 residues.

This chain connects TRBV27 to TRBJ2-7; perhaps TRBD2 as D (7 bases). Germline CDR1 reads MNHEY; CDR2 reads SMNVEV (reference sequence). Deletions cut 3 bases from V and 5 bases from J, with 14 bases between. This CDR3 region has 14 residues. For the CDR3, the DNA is TGTGCCAGCAGTTTTGGGGGCGCGGGGGACGAGCAGTACTTC. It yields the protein CASSFGGAGDEQYF.

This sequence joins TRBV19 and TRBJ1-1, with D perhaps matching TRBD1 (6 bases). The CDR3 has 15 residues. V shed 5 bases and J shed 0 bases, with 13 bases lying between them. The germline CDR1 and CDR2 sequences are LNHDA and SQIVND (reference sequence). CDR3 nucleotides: TGTGCCAGTAGTTCCCCGGGACAACTGAACACTGAAGCTTTCTTT. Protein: CASSSPGQLNTEAFF.

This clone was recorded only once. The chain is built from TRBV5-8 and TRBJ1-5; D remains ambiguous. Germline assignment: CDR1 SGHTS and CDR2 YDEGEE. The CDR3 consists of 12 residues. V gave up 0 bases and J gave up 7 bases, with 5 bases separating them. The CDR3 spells CASSLAGQPQHF. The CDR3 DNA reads TGTGCCAGCAGCTTGGCCGGGCAGCCCCAGCATTTT.

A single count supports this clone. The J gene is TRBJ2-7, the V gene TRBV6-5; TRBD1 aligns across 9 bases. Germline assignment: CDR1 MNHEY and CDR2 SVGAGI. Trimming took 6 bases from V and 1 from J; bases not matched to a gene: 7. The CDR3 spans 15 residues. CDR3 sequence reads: CASRISGTGSYEQYF. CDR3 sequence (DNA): TGTGCCAGCAGAATTTCCGGGACAGGGTCCTACGAGCAGTACTTC.

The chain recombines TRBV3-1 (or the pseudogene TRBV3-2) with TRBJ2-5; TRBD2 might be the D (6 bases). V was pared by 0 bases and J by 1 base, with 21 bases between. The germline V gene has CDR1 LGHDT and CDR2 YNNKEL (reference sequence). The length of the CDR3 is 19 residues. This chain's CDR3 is CASSQDRCSEEGCQETQYF. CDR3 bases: TGTGCCAGCAGCCAAGATAGGTGCTCAGAGGAGGGATGCCAAGAGACCCAGTACTTC.

The CDR3 sequence is CASSRLGRGTEAFF. The DNA for the CDR3 is TGTGCCAGCAGCAGACTGGGAAGAGGCACTGAAGCTTTCTTT. J is TRBJ1-1 and V is TRBV7-8, with D unresolved. Germline V CDR1 and CDR2: SGHVS, FQNEAQ. CDR3 length equals 14 residues. V lost 5 bases and J 4 bases, leaving 14 bases between the germline ends.

CDR3 sequence: CASSLTSRWALHF. The CDR3 coding sequence is TGTGCCAGCAGTTTAACCAGTCGGTGGGCCCTCCACTTT. This rearrangement joins TRBV28 to TRBJ1-6; no clear D gene. The CDR3 length is 13 residues. Germline V gene data show CDR1 as MDHEN and CDR2 as SYDVKM. V lost 2 bases to trimming and J lost 14 bases, with 13 bases between them. The full variable domain, in which reference TRBV28 and TRBJ1-6 provide the parts outside the CDR3, is DVKVTQSSRYLVKRTGEKVFLECVQDMDHENMFWYRQDPGLGLRLIYFSYDVKMKEKGDIPEGYSVSREKKERFSLILESASTNQTSMYLCASSLTSRWALHFGNGTRLTVT.

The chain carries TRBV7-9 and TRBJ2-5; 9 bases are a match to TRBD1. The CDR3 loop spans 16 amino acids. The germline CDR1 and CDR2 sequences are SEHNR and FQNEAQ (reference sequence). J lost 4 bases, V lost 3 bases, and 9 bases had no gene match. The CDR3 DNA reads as TGTGCCAGCAGCTTCTCCCGGGACAGGGTAGTAGAGACCCAGTACTTC. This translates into CASSFSRDRVVETQYF.

The CDR3 DNA reads as TGTGCCAGCAGCGTAGGGACTAGCAACACAGATACGCAGTATTTT. Translating gives CASSVGTSNTDTQYF. This chain connects TRBV9 to TRBJ2-3; 8 positions match TRBD2. From germline, CDR1 is SGDLS and CDR2 YYNGEE. This CDR3 contains 15 residues. V lost 0 bases to trimming and J lost 2 bases; unmatched junction nucleotides: 2.

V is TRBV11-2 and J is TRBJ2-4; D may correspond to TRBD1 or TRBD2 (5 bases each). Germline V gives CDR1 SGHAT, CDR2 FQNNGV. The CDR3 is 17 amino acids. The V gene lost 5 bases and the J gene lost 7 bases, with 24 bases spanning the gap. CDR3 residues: CASSPLGVGMGTNIQYF. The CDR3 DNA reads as TGTGCCAGCAGCCCACTGGGGGTGGGCATGGGGACCAACATTCAGTACTTC.